These 3 T cell receptor beta chains came from one sample sequenced in a study of OX40 agonist ivuxolimab in advanced cancers. The data were produced by immunoSEQ multiplex PCR, yet TCRdb's version contains in-frame clones alone and is incomplete. The data contain tens of thousands of clones, 80% to 90% of them singletons. The input for sequencing was CD4+ or CD8+ T cells sorted from blood, taken in a trial of the OX40 agonist ivuxolimab. These receptors all come from an adult with an advanced solid tumor such as melanoma, head and neck, liver or kidney cancer.

A note on this clone: The identical CDR3 is also encoded by other nucleotide sequences in the sample. As DNA, the CDR3 is TGTGCCAGCACCCCCGGCGGGCGCAATCAGCCCCAGCATTTT. It yields the protein CASTPGGRNQPQHF. The chain links TRBV27 to TRBJ1-5; D remains ambiguous. The germline V and J ends were trimmed by 7 bases and 2 bases, with 12 bases remaining between them. The CDR3 spans 14 residues. The germline gives CDR1 MNHEY, CDR2 SMNVEV (reference sequence).

The CDR3 nucleotides read TGTGCCAGCCTCATAAGGGGATTGGGGGAAGAGACCCAGTACTTC. Protein: CASLIRGLGEETQYF. V gene TRBV5-6 combines with J gene TRBJ2-5; D may be TRBD1 or TRBD2 (5 bases each). This CDR3 comprises 15 residues. V was shortened by 7 bases and J by 3 bases, with 19 bases between the two germline ends. The germline V gene encodes CDR1 SGHDT and CDR2 YYEEEE.

This chain joins TRBV7-9 and TRBJ2-2, with a tentative D call TRBD2 (6 bases). The V end was cut by 1 base, the J end by 9 bases, with 9 bases between. The CDR3 runs 13 residues. Germline V gene data show CDR1 as SEHNR and CDR2 as FQNEAQ (reference sequence). Here the CDR3 DNA reads TGTGCCAGCAGCTTAGGGGAGGTGCGGGAGCTGTTTTTT. Residues: CASSLGEVRELFF.